These 19 T cell receptor beta chains share one sample of origin, sequenced in a study of blood T cells in healthy people across ages. Through a sample-barcoded 5' primer and a J-beta primer mix, a second PCR was run for about 7 to 12 cycles. TCRdb re-derived calls from the 5' RACE reads in MiXCR, one entry per CDR3 protein. The sample records roughly 500,000 distinct CDR3 sequences, 24% being singletons. These data were also reused for a study on T cells of mothers and their children.

The source material was blood. The receptors derive from a boy between 10 and 17 years old in good health.

The chain has TRBV3-1 and TRBJ2-3, with 10 bases lining up with TRBD2. V gave up 4 bases and J gave up 4 bases; unmatched junction bases: 17. The CDR3 runs to 19 residues. Germline V CDR1 and CDR2: LGHDT, YNNKEL (reference sequence). CDR3 loop: CASSPLNLLAGDDADTQYF. CDR3 DNA: TGTGCCAGCAGCCCCTTAAACCTTCTAGCGGGAGACGACGCAGATACGCAGTATTTT.

The rearrangement joins TRBV9 to TRBJ2-3, with a weak D call TRBD2 (5 bases). Looked up from germline, CDR1 is SGDLS and CDR2 is YYNGEE. CDR3 size: 14 residues. Trimming shortened V by 1 base and J by 5 bases, and 11 bases separated the two germline ends. CDR3 in amino acids: CASSVYSVGDTQYF. The CDR3 bases are TGTGCCAGCAGCGTATATAGCGTGGGAGATACGCAGTATTTT.

This clonotype was picked up a small number of times. The V call is TRBV3-1, the J call TRBJ2-7; 7 bases line up with TRBD2. Germline CDR1 and CDR2: LGHDT and YNNKEL (reference sequence). The CDR3 sequence is 13 residues long. With 3 bases clipped from V and 6 bases from J, the junction kept 5 bases outside the gene matches. The CDR3: CASSQVREGEQYF. CDR3 DNA sequence: TGTGCCAGCAGCCAGGTCAGGGAGGGCGAGCAGTACTTC.

The chain joins TRBV20-1 to TRBJ2-5; D not certain. V dropped 2 bases and J dropped 5 bases, with 15 bases sitting between them. Per the germline V gene, CDR1 is DFQATT and CDR2 is SNEGSKA (reference sequence). There are 14 residues in the CDR3. The CDR3 reads CSARTGLSWETQYF. In DNA, the CDR3 is TGCAGTGCTAGAACGGGTCTATCATGGGAGACCCAGTACTTC.

The chain uses TRBV27 and TRBJ1-2; TRBD1 matches at 7 bases. The CDR3 is 13 amino acids. Germline CDR1 MNHEY, CDR2 SMNVEV (reference sequence). V shed 4 bases and J 8 bases; nucleotides not matched to a gene: 7. CDR3 nucleotide sequence: TGTGCCAGCAGTTCGTCGACAGGGTCCGGCTACACCTTC. Translated: CASSSSTGSGYTF.

The rearrangement uses TRBV20-1 and TRBJ1-3; a weak D match, TRBD1 (5 bases). The CDR3 has 15 residues. CDR1 is DFQATT and CDR2 is SNEGSKA in the germline V gene (reference sequence). Trimming cost V 0 bases and J 3 bases, with 12 bases left between them. The CDR3, as DNA: TGCAGTGCTAGAGATGCCAGGGATAATGGAAACACCATATATTTT. Translation gives CSARDARDNGNTIYF.

V gene TRBV7-2 combines with J gene TRBJ2-5, with a weak D call TRBD1 (5 bases). Per the germline V gene, CDR1 is SGHTA and CDR2 is FQGNSA. CDR3 length equals 15 residues. With 3 bases removed from V and 2 bases from J, the gap between germline ends came to 13 bases. The CDR3 loop reads CASSFQQGPQETQYF. The CDR3 nucleotides read TGTGCCAGCAGCTTTCAGCAGGGCCCACAAGAGACCCAGTACTTC. Based on the CDR3 plus reference TRBV7-2 and TRBJ2-5, the full variable domain is GAGVSQSPSNKVTEKGKDVELRCDPISGHTALYWYRQSLGQGLEFLIYFQGNSAPDKSGLPSDRFSAERTGGSVSTLTIQRTQQEDSAVYLCASSFQQGPQETQYFGPGTRLLVL.

This sequence joins TRBV20-1 and TRBJ2-5, with D perhaps TRBD1 or TRBD2 (5 bases each). The CDR3 spans 13 residues. In germline, CDR1 is DFQATT, CDR2 SNEGSKA (reference sequence). The CDR3 protein is CTPLGAGQETQYF. The CDR3 DNA reads TGCACTCCCCTCGGGGCAGGCCAAGAGACCCAGTACTTC.

There are a few counts of this clonotype. The CDR3 is CAGYRVGYGYTF. The CDR3 DNA is TGTGCCGGATATAGGGTTGGCTATGGCTACACCTTC. The V gene is TRBV7-2, the J gene TRBJ1-2, with D uncertain. Germline assignment: CDR1 SGHTA and CDR2 FQGNSA. The length of the CDR3 is 12 residues. V lost 11 bases to trimming and J lost 4 bases, with 14 bases between them.

This clonotype was seen a handful of times. The chain links TRBV29-1 to TRBJ1-2, with 8 bases that match TRBD1. There are 13 residues in the CDR3. The J segment lost 4 bases and the V segment lost 7 bases, leaving 8 bases of the junction unmatched. Germline assignment: CDR1 SQVTM and CDR2 ANQGSEA. Here the CDR3 reads CSGRTGSSYGYTF. The CDR3 nucleotides are TGCAGCGGCCGGACAGGGTCGAGCTATGGCTACACCTTC.

The CDR3 DNA reads as TGCAGTGTCCCCAGGGAAACCCAGTACTTC. Amino acids: CSVPRETQYF. V and J are TRBV20-1 and TRBJ2-5, with a tentative D call TRBD1 (5 bases). Germline V gives CDR1 DFQATT, CDR2 SNEGSKA (reference sequence). CDR3 length: 10 amino acids. V shed 7 bases and J shed 8 bases, with 11 bases lying between them.

A remark on this clonotype: One junction end does not reproduce the germline sequence, and a read error may be involved. The CDR3 DNA is TGCGCCAGCAGCCAAGGACTAGCTAGCACAGATACGCACTATTTT. The encoded protein is CASSQGLASTDTHYF. The rearrangement joins TRBV4-3 to TRBJ2-3; TRBD2 matches 7 bases. The germline V gene has CDR1 LGHNA and CDR2 YSLEER. This CDR3 has 15 amino acids.

This clonotype was counted between two and nine times. The V call is TRBV11-2, the J call TRBJ1-4; no firm D call. This CDR3 is built from 16 residues. The V and J ends lost 1 base and 0 bases respectively, with 9 bases between them. The V gene's germline CDR1 is SGHAT and CDR2 FQNNGV. In DNA form, the CDR3 reads TGTGCCAGCAGCTTAGTCCTTCGACCAACTAATGAAAAACTGTTTTTT. Translated: CASSLVLRPTNEKLFF. Filled out from reference TRBV11-2 and TRBJ1-4, the complete variable domain reads EAGVAQSPRYKIIEKRQSVAFWCNPISGHATLYWYQQILGQGPKLLIQFQNNGVVDDSQLPKDRFSAERLKGVDSTLKIQPAKLEDSAVYLCASSLVLRPTNEKLFFGSGTQLSVL.

The V gene is TRBV5-1, the J gene TRBJ2-4; tentatively, D is TRBD1 or TRBD2 (5 bases each). Germline CDR1 is SGHRS and CDR2 is YFSETQ. With 0 bases removed from V and 6 bases from J, the gap between germline ends came to 13 bases. The CDR3 spans 15 residues. The CDR3 spells CASSLVSGSGNIQYF. DNA of the CDR3: TGCGCCAGCAGCTTGGTTTCAGGGAGCGGAAACATTCAGTACTTC.

In this sample, this clonotype turned up a few times. This rearrangement joins TRBV20-1 to TRBJ2-7; D not resolved. The CDR3 spans 10 residues. V was pared by 6 bases and J by 1 base, with 4 bases between. Germline CDR1 DFQATT, CDR2 SNEGSKA (reference sequence). CDR3 protein: CSAYSYEQYF. CDR3 DNA sequence: TGCAGTGCCTATTCCTACGAGCAGTACTTC.

This clonotype has a handful of counts. V gene TRBV12-3 or TRBV12-4 combines with J gene TRBJ2-3; TRBD2 matches at 7 bases. Trimming cost V 3 bases and J 5 bases; bases outside gene matches: 8. The CDR3 is 15 residues long. The CDR3 DNA follows: TGTGCCAGCAGTTTCCCGACTAGCCTGGGAGATACGCAGTATTTT. It specifies CASSFPTSLGDTQYF.

A single count supports this clonotype. V is TRBV7-9 and J is TRBJ1-2, with D possibly being TRBD1 (5 bases). V was trimmed by 5 bases and J by 7 bases, leaving 17 bases between them. The CDR3 runs 14 residues. Germline CDR1 reads SEHNR; CDR2 reads FQNEAQ (reference sequence). CDR3 DNA: TGTGCCAGCAGCATGACCCCGGTGGGGCCTGGCTACACCTTC. Translation gives CASSMTPVGPGYTF.

J is TRBJ2-5 and V is TRBV20-1; TRBD2 matches 12 bases. Germline CDR1 DFQATT, CDR2 SNEGSKA (reference sequence). This CDR3 spans 18 amino acids. After removal of 2 bases from V and 5 bases from J, the junction contained 15 bases not matched to a gene. The CDR3 DNA reads as TGCAGTGCTAGACCAACTGGACTAGCGGGACCCCGGAGGGAGACCCAGTACTTC. It translates to CSARPTGLAGPRRETQYF.

This clonotype was found a few times. The chain joins TRBV20-1 to TRBJ2-1, with 14 bases matching TRBD2. With 3 bases clipped from V and 7 bases from J, the junction kept 5 bases outside the gene matches. This CDR3 has 15 amino acids. Looked up from germline, CDR1 is DFQATT and CDR2 is SNEGSKA (reference sequence). CDR3: CSASRLAGGQNEQFF. CDR3 DNA sequence: TGCAGTGCTAGTCGACTAGCGGGAGGGCAAAATGAGCAGTTCTTC.